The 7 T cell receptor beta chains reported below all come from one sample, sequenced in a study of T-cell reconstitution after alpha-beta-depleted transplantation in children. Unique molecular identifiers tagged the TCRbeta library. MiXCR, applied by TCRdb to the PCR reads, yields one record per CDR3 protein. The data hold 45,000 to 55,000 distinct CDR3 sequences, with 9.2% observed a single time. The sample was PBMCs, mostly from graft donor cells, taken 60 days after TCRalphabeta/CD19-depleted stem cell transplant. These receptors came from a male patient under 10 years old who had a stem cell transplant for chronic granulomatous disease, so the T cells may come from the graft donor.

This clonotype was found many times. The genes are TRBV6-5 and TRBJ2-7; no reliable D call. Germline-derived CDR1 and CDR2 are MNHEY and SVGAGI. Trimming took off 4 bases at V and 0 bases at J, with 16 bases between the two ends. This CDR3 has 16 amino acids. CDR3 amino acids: CASSSLSPLSSYEQYF. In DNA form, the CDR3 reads TGTGCCAGCAGTTCCCTCTCGCCTCTAAGCTCCTACGAGCAGTACTTC.

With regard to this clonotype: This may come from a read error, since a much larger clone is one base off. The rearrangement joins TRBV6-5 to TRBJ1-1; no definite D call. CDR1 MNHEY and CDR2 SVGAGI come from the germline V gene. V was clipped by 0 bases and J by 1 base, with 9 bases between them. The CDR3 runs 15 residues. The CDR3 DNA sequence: TGTGCCAGCAGTTACTCGAAGCAGCCGAACACTGAAGCTTTCTTT. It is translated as CASSYSKQPNTEAFF.

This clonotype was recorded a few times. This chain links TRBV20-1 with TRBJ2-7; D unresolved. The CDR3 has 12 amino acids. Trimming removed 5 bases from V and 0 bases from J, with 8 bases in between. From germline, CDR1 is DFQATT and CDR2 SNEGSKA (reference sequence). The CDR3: CSAFKSSYEQYF. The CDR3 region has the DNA TGCAGTGCTTTTAAGAGCTCCTACGAGCAGTACTTC.

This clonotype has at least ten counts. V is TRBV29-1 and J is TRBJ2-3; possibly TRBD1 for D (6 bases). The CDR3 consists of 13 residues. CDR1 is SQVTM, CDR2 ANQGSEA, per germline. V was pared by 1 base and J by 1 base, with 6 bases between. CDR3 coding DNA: TGCAGCGTTGAAGGACAGGGCACAGATACGCAGTATTTT. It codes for CSVEGQGTDTQYF.

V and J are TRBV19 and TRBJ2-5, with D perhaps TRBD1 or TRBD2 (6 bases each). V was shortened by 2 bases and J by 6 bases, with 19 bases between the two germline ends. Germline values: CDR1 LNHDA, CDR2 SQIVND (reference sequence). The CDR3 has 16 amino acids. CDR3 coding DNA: TGTGCCAGTAGTATACGTACCGGGACACGCGGGAAGACCCAGTACTTC. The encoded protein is CASSIRTGTRGKTQYF.

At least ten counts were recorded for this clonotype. CDR3 coding DNA: TGCAGTGCTCGACCGGGGGACAGGGACTACAATGAGCAGTTCTTC. It codes for CSARPGDRDYNEQFF. This sequence joins TRBV20-1 and TRBJ2-1, with TRBD1 matching 9 bases. The germline gives CDR1 DFQATT, CDR2 SNEGSKA (reference sequence). This CDR3 contains 15 residues. V gave up 5 bases and J gave up 3 bases; unmatched junction bases: 8.

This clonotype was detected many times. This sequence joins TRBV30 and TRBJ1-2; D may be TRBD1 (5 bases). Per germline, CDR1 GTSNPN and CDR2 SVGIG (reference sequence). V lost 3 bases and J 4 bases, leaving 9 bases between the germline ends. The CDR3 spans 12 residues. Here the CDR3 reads CAWSGAPYGYTF. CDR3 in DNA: TGTGCCTGGAGCGGGGCTCCCTATGGCTACACCTTC.